A single sample gave rise to the 9 T cell receptor beta chains below, sequenced in a study of cytomegalovirus exposure and HLA in healthy donors. Generated by immunoSEQ multiplex PCR, the TCRdb table keeps only in-frame clones and is missing some. The sample lists some 77,000 clones, approximately 94% occurring once. The sequenced sample consisted of PBMCs. The receptors were sampled from a man aged 18 to 30 in good health and CMV-seropositive.

This chain joins TRBV6-1 and TRBJ1-1, with 8 positions matching TRBD1. J lost 1 base, V lost 9 bases, and 7 bases had no gene match. There are 14 residues in the CDR3. Per the germline V gene, CDR1 is MNHNS and CDR2 is SASEGT. The CDR3 DNA follows: TGTGCCAGTTCCTCAGGACAGGGGAACACTGAAGCTTTCTTT. This gives the protein CASSSGQGNTEAFF.

This chain uses TRBV5-4 with TRBJ2-7, with D possibly TRBD1 on 5 matching bases. The CDR3 length is 15 residues. Germline CDR1 reads SGHNT; CDR2 reads YYREEE (reference sequence). V lost 2 bases and J lost 0, with 12 bases in between. In nucleotides, the CDR3 is TGTGCCAGCAGCTTCGTCAGGCAGGGCTCCTACGAGCAGTACTTC. Protein sequence: CASSFVRQGSYEQYF.

This chain links TRBV5-6 with TRBJ2-3; a possible D gene is TRBD2 (6 bases). V was pared by 1 base and J by 1 base, with 13 bases between. Germline V gives CDR1 SGHDT, CDR2 YYEEEE. This CDR3 region has 16 residues. CDR3 sequence (DNA): TGTGCCAGCAGCTTGTACGGGGGAGGAGGCACAGATACGCAGTATTTT. This codes for CASSLYGGGGTDTQYF.

The chain recombines TRBV28 with TRBJ2-1, with 9 bases matching TRBD2. The CDR3 consists of 16 residues. J was trimmed by 2 bases and V by 6 bases; bases with no gene match: 8. Germline V gene data show CDR1 as MDHEN and CDR2 as SYDVKM. This CDR3 reads CASSLRTSVPYNEQFF. The CDR3 coding sequence is TGTGCCAGCAGCCTACGGACTAGCGTCCCCTACAATGAGCAGTTCTTC.

This chain links TRBV6-6 with TRBJ2-1, with TRBD1 identical over 8 bases. Trimming took 0 bases from V and 4 from J; bases not matched to a gene: 5. The CDR3 runs to 16 residues. The germline CDR1 and CDR2 sequences are MNHNY and SVGAGI (reference sequence). The CDR3 loop reads CASSYSTGGPYNEQFF. The CDR3 DNA sequence: TGTGCCAGCAGTTACTCAACAGGGGGACCATACAATGAGCAGTTCTTC.

This rearrangement joins TRBV10-3 to TRBJ2-7; D perhaps matches TRBD1 (6 bases). This CDR3 is built from 13 residues. V shed 6 bases and J shed 2 bases, with 11 bases lying between them. Germline V gene data show CDR1 as ENHRY and CDR2 as SYGVKD. The CDR3 loop is CAISTTGTYEQYF. The CDR3 coding sequence is TGTGCCATCAGCACGACAGGCACCTACGAGCAGTACTTC.

The chain carries TRBV2 and TRBJ2-5, with TRBD1 matching over 8 bases. Germline values: CDR1 SNHLY, CDR2 FYNNEI. CDR3 length: 15 residues. Trimming cost V 3 bases and J 5 bases; bases outside gene matches: 8. The CDR3 DNA sequence: TGTGCCAGCAGTGATTGGTCAGGGGGCAGGGAGACCCAGTACTTC. Translation: CASSDWSGGRETQYF.

The rearrangement links TRBV7-2 to TRBJ2-1; D uncertain. Trimming shortened V by 4 bases and J by 13 bases, and 17 bases separated the two germline ends. CDR1 SGHTA and CDR2 FQGNSA come from the germline V gene. The CDR3 extends over 13 amino acids. In DNA, the CDR3 is TGTGCCAGCAGCTCGAACGGTTCGGGTCGTCAGTTCTTC. This translates into CASSSNGSGRQFF. The variable domain in full, with the rest retrieved from reference TRBV7-2 and TRBJ2-1, is GAGVSQSPSNKVTEKGKDVELRCDPISGHTALYWYRQSLGQGLEFLIYFQGNSAPDKSGLPSDRFSAERTGGSVSTLTIQRTQQEDSAVYLCASSSNGSGRQFFGPGTRLTVL.

The J gene is TRBJ2-7, the V gene TRBV10-1; no definite D call. The CDR3 extends over 12 amino acids. The ends were cut back, 4 bases at V and 2 bases at J, with 6 bases in the middle. Germline V lookup: CDR1 WNHNN, CDR2 SYGVQD (reference sequence). The CDR3 region is CASSGTAYEQYF. CDR3 coding DNA: TGCGCCAGCAGTGGAACAGCCTACGAGCAGTACTTC.